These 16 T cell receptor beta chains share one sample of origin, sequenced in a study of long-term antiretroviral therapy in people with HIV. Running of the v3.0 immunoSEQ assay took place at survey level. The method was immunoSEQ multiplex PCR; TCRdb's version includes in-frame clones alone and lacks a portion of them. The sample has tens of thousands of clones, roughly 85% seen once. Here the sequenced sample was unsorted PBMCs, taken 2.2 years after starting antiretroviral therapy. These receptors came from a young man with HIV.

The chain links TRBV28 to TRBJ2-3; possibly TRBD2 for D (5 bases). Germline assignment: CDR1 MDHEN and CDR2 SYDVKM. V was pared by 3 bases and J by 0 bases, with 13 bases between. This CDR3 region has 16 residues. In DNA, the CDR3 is TGTGCCAGCAGTTTTACGGGGAGTGATAGCACAGATACGCAGTATTTT. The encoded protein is CASSFTGSDSTDTQYF.

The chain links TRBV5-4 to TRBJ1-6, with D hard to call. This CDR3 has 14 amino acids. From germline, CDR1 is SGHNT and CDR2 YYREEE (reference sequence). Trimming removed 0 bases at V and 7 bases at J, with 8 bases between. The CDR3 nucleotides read TGTGCCAGCAGCTTGGGTGGATTCAATTCACCCCTCCACTTT. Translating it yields CASSLGGFNSPLHF.

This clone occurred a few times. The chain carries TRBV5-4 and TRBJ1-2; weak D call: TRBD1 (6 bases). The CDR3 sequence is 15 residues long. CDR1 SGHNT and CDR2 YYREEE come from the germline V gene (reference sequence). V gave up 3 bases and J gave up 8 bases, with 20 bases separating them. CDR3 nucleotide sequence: TGTGCCAGCAGCTCGAATACAAACAGGGTGGGGGGCTACACCTTC. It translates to CASSSNTNRVGGYTF.

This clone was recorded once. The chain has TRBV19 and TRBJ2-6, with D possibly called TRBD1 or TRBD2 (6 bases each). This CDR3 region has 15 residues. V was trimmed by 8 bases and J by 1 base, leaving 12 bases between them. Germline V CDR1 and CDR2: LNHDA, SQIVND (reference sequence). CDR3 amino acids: CASGLGGSGANVLTF. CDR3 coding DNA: TGTGCCAGTGGCTTAGGGGGGTCTGGGGCCAACGTCCTGACTTTC.

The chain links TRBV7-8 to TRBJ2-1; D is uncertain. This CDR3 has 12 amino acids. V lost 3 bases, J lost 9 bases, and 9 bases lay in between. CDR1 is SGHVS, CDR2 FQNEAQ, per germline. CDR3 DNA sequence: TGTGCCAGCAGCTTTAATGTGGGTGAGCAGTTCTTC. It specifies CASSFNVGEQFF.

CDR3 in amino acids: CASSQGGRVYEQYF. The CDR3 nucleotides are TGTGCCAGCAGCCAAGGGGGGAGGGTCTACGAGCAGTACTTC. The chain recombines TRBV9 with TRBJ2-7; D may be TRBD2 (7 bases). Trimming removed 4 bases from V and 3 bases from J, with 14 bases in between. This CDR3 comprises 14 residues. Germline CDR1 is SGDLS and CDR2 is YYNGEE.

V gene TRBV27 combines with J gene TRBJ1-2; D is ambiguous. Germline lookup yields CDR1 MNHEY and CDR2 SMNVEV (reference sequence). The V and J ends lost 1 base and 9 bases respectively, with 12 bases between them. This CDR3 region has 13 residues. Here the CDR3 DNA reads TGTGCCAGCAGTTTATTACGGGATACGAGCTACACCTTC. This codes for CASSLLRDTSYTF.

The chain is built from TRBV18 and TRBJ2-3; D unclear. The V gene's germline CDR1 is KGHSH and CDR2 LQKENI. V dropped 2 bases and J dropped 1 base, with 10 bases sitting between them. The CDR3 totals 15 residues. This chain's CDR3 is CASSPGMIGTDTQYF. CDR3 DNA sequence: TGTGCCAGCTCACCAGGGATGATCGGCACAGATACGCAGTATTTT. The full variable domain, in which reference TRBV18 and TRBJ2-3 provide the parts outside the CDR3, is NAGVMQNPRHLVRRRGQEARLRCSPMKGHSHVYWYRQLPEEGLKFMVYLQKENIIDESGMPKERFSAEFPKEGPSILRIQQVVRGDSAAYFCASSPGMIGTDTQYFGPGTRLTVL.

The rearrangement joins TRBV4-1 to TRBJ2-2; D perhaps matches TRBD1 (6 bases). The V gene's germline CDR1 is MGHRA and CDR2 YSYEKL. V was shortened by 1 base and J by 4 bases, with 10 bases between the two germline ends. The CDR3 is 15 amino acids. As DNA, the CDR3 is TGCGCCAGCAGCCAAGTAGGACAGAGCACCGGGGAGCTGTTTTTT. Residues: CASSQVGQSTGELFF.

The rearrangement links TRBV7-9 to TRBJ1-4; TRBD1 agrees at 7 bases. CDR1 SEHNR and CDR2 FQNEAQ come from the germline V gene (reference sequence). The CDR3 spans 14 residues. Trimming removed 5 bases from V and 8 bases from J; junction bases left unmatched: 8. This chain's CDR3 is CASSRGPGGEKLFF. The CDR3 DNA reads TGTGCCAGCAGCCGAGGGCCAGGGGGGGAAAAACTGTTTTTT.

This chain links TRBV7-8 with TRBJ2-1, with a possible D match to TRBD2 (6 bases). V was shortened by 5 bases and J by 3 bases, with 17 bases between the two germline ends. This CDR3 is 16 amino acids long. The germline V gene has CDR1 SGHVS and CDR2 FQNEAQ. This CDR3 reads CASSPIPGADYNEQFF. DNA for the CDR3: TGTGCCAGCAGCCCTATCCCGGGAGCAGACTACAATGAGCAGTTCTTC.

The CDR3 nucleotides read TGTGCCAGCAGTTTCTCAGGACAGGGGGGCTACGAGCAGTACTTC. Translating gives CASSFSGQGGYEQYF. The chain is built from TRBV28 and TRBJ2-7, with 10 bases fitting TRBD1. Germline CDR1 and CDR2: MDHEN and SYDVKM. CDR3 length: 15 residues. J was trimmed by 3 bases and V by 3 bases; bases with no gene match: 5.

The CDR3 DNA sequence: TGTGCCACCAGCAGAGTAGGGGAGACCCAGTACTTC. Protein sequence: CATSRVGETQYF. This chain uses TRBV15 with TRBJ2-5; no reliable D call. Trimming took off 1 base at V and 5 bases at J, with 5 bases between the two ends. The CDR3 sequence is 12 residues long. CDR1 and CDR2 from the germline V gene are LNHNV and YYDKDF (reference sequence).

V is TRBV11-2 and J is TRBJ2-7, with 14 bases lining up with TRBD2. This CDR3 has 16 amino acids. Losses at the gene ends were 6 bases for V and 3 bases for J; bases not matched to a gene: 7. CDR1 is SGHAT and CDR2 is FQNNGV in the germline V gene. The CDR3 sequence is CASSSGTSGRIYEQYF. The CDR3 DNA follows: TGTGCCAGCAGTTCTGGGACTAGCGGGAGAATCTACGAGCAGTACTTC.

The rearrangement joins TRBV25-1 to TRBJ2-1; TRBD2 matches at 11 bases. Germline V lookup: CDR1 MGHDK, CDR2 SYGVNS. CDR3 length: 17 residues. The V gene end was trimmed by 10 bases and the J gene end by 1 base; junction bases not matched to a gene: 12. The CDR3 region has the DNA TGTGCCACCACCCACCGGCTAGCGGGGGGATCCTACAATGAGCAGTTCTTC. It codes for CATTHRLAGGSYNEQFF.

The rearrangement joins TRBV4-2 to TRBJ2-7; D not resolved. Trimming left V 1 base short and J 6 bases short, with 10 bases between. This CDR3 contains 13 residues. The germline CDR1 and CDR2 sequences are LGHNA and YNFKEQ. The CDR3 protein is CASSQGNSGEQYF. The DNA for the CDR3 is TGTGCCAGCAGCCAAGGCAACTCGGGCGAGCAGTACTTC.